What follows is one T cell receptor beta chain and its context. What it binds is not known. These data are taken from a study of OX40 agonist ivuxolimab in advanced cancers. At the level of the study: Intravenous ivuxolimab at 0.01 to 10 mg/kg was given to patients every 2 weeks. Checkpoint inhibitors had been given previously to 35% to 50% of patients. Broader study findings: On average, CD8+ T cells had more expanded clones than CD4+. Dosing at 0.1 to 3.0 mg/kg was accompanied by clonal expansion of CD4+ and CD8+ blood T cells by week 6.

Only in-frame clones appear in the TCRdb table, and some are missing; sequencing was by immunoSEQ multiplex PCR. The sample yields around 12,000 clones, approximately 87% seen once. CDR1 is LNHDA, CDR2 SQIVND, per germline (reference sequence). Trimming removed 2 bases at V and 0 bases at J, with 9 bases between. The CDR3 extends over 15 amino acids. This TCR was sampled from an adult with an advanced solid tumor such as melanoma, head and neck, liver or kidney cancer. The specimen comprised CD4+ or CD8+ T cells sorted from blood, sampled in a trial of the OX40 agonist ivuxolimab. V is TRBV19 and J is TRBJ2-3; TRBD2 might be the D (6 bases). For the CDR3, the DNA is TGTGCCAGTAGTATAACTGGGGGGAGCACAGATACGCAGTATTTT. It yields the protein CASSITGGSTDTQYF.